The TCR beta chain described here comes from a study of T cell clusters in autoimmune cytopenias. Study results and caveats: Primary autoimmune cytopenia patients appeared to lack physiological T cell clusters present in healthy donors.

One tube held mixed TRB-A and TRB-B primer pools for touch-down PCR. TCRdb processed the multiplex PCR reads again and assigns one entry to each CDR3 protein, with no DNA. This sample's table has 4,500 to 7,000 distinct CDR3 sequences. Germline V gene sequence: CDR1 DFQATT, CDR2 SNEGSKA (reference sequence). The CDR3 loop spans 14 amino acids. TRB was amplified from 250 ng of peripheral blood genomic DNA per sample. Comment on this clonotype: Its antigen remains unidentified.

These same data were also listed under a study on T cell repertoires in aging, cancer and after chemotherapy. That source adds: These repertoire data do not allow conclusions about immunological memory after chemotherapy.

The source material was peripheral blood. The sequence came from a human donor in good health. The genes are TRBV20-1 and TRBJ2-3; TCRdb lists TRBD2, though no DNA is available to test this call. Here the CDR3 reads CSAAAGGSTDTQYF.